The following is a T cell receptor beta chain sequence with its context. The antigen is unknown. The entry originates in a study of T cell responses to AZD1222 COVID-19 vaccine. The study, taken as a whole, reports: The donors showed a predominance of white British ancestry and of females, with possible underestimation of clonal diversity.

This table comes from immunoSEQ multiplex PCR, and its TCRdb copy is limited to in-frame clones, with some not included. Of some 95,000 clones in the sample, about 90% are singletons; the top ten hold approximately 3%. Germline CDR1 KGHDR, CDR2 SFDVKD. V was pared by 9 bases and J by 7 bases, with 13 bases of the junction left unmatched. This CDR3 has 15 amino acids. The receptor's source is an adult in good health. Sequencing was performed on peripheral blood, taken on day 0 of MenACWY control vaccination. The chain uses TRBV24-1 and TRBJ1-5, with 8 bases fitting TRBD1. CDR3 in DNA: TGTGCCACCCAAGAGGGCAGGGGGCGGGTACAGCCCCAGCATTTT. The encoded protein is CATQEGRGRVQPQHF.